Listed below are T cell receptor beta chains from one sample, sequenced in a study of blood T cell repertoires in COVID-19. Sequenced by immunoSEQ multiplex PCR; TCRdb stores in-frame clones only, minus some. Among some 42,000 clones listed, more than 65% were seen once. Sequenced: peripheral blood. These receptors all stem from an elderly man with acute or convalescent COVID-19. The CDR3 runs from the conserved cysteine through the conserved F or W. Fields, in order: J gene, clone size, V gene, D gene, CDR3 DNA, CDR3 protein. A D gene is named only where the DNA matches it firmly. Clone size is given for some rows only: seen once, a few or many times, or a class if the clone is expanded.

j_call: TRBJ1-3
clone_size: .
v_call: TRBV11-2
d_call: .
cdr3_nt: TGTGCCAGCAGCCCCGTTTATTCTGGAAACACCATATATTTT
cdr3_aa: CASSPVYSGNTIYF

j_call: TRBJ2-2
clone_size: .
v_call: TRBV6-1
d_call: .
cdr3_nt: TGTGCCAGCAGTGAAGGCCCCCACGGCGGGGAGCTGTTTTTT
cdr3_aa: CASSEGPHGGELFF

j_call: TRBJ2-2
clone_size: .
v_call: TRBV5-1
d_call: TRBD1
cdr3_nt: TGCGCCAGCAGTCGACAGGGGGCTACCAACACCGGGGAGCTGTTTTTT
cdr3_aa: CASSRQGATNTGELFF

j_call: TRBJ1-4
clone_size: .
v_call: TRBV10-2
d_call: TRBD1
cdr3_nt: TGCGCCAGCAGTGAGTCCAGGGGGCGTGAAAAACTGTTTTTT
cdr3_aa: CASSESRGREKLFF

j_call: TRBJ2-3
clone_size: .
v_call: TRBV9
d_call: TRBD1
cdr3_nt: TGTGCCAGCAGCCCAGCGACAGGGCCCACAGATACGCAGTATTTT
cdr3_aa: CASSPATGPTDTQYF

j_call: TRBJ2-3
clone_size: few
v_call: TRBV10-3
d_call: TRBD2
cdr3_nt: TGTGCCATCAGTGAAGGTCTAGCGGGCACAGATACGCAGTATTTT
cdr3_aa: CAISEGLAGTDTQYF

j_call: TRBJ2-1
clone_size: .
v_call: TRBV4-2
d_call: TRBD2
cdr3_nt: TGTGCCAGCAGCCAAGATGTGGGACTAGCGAACAATGAGCAGTTCTTC
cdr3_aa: CASSQDVGLANNEQFF

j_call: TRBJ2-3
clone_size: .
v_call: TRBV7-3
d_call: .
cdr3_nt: TGTGCCAGCAGCTTATCTGCGGATACGCAGTATTTT
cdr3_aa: CASSLSADTQYF

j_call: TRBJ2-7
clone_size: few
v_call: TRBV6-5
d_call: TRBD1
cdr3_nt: TGTGCCAGCAGTACAGGGGCACCCTACGAGCAGTACTTC
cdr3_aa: CASSTGAPYEQYF

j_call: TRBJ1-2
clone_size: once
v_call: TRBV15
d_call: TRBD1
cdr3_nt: TGTGCCACCCTACCGGGACAGGGATTCTATGGCTACACCTTC
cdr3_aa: CATLPGQGFYGYTF

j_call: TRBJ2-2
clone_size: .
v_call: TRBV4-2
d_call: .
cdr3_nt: TGTGCCAGCAGCCAAGGGGTGGAGCGGACCGGGGAGCTGTTTTTT
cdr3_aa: CASSQGVERTGELFF

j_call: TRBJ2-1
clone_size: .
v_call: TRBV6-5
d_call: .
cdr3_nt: TGTGCCAGCAGTTACACTAGAGATGAGCAGTTCTTC
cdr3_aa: CASSYTRDEQFF

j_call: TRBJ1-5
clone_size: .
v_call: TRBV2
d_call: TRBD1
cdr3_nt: TGTGCCAGCGGCCCAGACAGGGCTAGTCAGCCCCAGCATTTT
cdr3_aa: CASGPDRASQPQHF

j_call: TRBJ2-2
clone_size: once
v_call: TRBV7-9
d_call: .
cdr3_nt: TGTGCCAGCAGCTTCGTACTCCTCACCGGGGAGCTGTTTTTT
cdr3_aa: CASSFVLLTGELFF

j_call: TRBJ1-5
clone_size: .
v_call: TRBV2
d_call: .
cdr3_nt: TGTGCCAGCAGAAACCGGGGAGATCAGCCCCAGCATTTT
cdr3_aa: CASRNRGDQPQHF

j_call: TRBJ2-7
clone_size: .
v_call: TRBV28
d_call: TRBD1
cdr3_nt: TGTGCCAGCAGTTTCGTGGACAGGTCCTACGAGCAGTACTTC
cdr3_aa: CASSFVDRSYEQYF

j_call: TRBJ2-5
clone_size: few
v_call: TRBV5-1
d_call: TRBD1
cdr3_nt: TGCGCCAGCAGCGTACAGGGGAACCAAGAGACCCAGTACTTC
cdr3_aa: CASSVQGNQETQYF

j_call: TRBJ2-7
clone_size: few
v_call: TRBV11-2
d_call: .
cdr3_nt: TGTGCCAGCAGTCCCGCCTACGAGCAGTACTTC
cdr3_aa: CASSPAYEQYF

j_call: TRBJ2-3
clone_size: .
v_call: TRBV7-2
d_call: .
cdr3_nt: TGTGCCAGCAGCCCCAACTATAGCACAGATACGCAGTATTTT
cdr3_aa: CASSPNYSTDTQYF

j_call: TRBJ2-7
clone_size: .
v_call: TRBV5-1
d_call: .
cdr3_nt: TGCGCCAGCAGCCCGACACCGACGGAATCCTACGAGCAGTACTTC
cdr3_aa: CASSPTPTESYEQYF

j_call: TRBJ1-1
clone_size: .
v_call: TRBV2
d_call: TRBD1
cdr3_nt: TGTGCCAGCAGGGGACAGGGGCGAACTGAAGCTTTCTTT
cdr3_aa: CASRGQGRTEAFF

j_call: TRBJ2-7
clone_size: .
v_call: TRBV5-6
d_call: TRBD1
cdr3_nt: TGTGCCAGCAGCTTGGCGTCCGGGACAGGGGCCTACGAGCAGTACTTC
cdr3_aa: CASSLASGTGAYEQYF

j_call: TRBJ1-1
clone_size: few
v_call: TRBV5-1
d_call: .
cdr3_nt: TGCGCCAGCAGCTTGGCCATGGGAGGGGGTGAAGCTTTCTTT
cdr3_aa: CASSLAMGGGEAFF

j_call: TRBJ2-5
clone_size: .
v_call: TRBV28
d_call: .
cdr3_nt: TGTGCCAGCCGGACAAGTGAAGAGACCCAGTACTTC
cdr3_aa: CASRTSEETQYF

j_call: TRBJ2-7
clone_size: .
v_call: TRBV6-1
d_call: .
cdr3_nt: TGTGCCAGCAGTATAGGGGGGGACTACGAGCAGTACTTC
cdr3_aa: CASSIGGDYEQYF

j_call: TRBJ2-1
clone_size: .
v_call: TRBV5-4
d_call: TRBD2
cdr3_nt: TGTGCCAGCAGCTTGGCTAGCGGGGGGGCCGATGAGCAGTTCTTC
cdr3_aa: CASSLASGGADEQFF

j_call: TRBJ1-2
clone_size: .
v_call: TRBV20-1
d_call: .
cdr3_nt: TGCAGTGCTAGTAGAAACGGAGAAGGCTACACCTTC
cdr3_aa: CSASRNGEGYTF

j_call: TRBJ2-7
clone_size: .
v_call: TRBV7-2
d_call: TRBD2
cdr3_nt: TGTGCCAGCACCCCCCGAGGGCTAGCGGGAGTCTACGAGCAGTACTTC
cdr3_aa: CASTPRGLAGVYEQYF

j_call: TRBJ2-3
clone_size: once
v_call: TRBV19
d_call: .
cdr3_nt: TGTGCCAGTAGTGACTTACGGGGGAGCACAGATACGCAGTATTTT
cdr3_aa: CASSDLRGSTDTQYF

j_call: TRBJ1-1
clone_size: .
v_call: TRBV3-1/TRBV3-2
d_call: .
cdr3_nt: TGTGCCAGCAGCCAAAGACGACAAACTGAAGCTTTCTTT
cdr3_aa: CASSQRRQTEAFF

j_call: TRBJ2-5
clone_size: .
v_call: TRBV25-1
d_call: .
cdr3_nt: TGTGCCAGCAGTTATACTAGCATAGAGACCCAGTACTTC
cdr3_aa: CASSYTSIETQYF

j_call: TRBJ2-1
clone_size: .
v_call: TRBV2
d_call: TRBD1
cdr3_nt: TGTGCCAGCAGTGCTACTGGGACAGCCAATGAGCAGTTCTTC
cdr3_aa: CASSATGTANEQFF

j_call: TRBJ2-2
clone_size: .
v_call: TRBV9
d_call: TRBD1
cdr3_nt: TGTGCCAGCAGCTCACAGGGGTGGGGTACCGGGGAGCTGTTTTTT
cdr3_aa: CASSSQGWGTGELFF

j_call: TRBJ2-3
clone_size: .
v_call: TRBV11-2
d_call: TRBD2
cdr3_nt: TGTGCCAGCAGCTTAACAGCGGGGGGCAGAGATACGCAGTATTTT
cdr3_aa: CASSLTAGGRDTQYF

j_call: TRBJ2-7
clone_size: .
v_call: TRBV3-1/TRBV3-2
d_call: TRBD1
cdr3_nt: TGTGCCAGCAGCCAAGCGTGGACAGGGGGCTACGAGCAGTACTTC
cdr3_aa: CASSQAWTGGYEQYF

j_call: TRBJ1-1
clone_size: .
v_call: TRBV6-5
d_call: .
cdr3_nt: TGTGCCAGCAGTTACTTCGGGGGGCCAACCAACACTGAAGCTTTCTTT
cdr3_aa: CASSYFGGPTNTEAFF